The clone carrying this T cell receptor (beta chain) was detected once. An input of about 0.5 to 1 ug of RNA was subjected to reverse transcription using random hexamers. TCRdb re-derived calls from the immunoSEQ multiplex PCR reads in MiXCR, one entry per CDR3 protein. This repertoire shows about 130,000 distinct CDR3 sequences, about 95% found once; its top ten account for more than 0.095%. The sample is drawn from a study of CD8 T cells in Susac syndrome. The sequencing sample was made of CD4+ T cells from PBMCs. This receptor was obtained from a human donor in good health.

DNA of the CDR3: TGTGCCAGTAGTACACACCGACTAGCGGGAGCTTACAATGAGCAGTTCTTC. Translation gives CASSTHRLAGAYNEQFF. The rearrangement links TRBV19 to TRBJ2-1; 12 bases are a match to TRBD2. Germline CDR1 reads LNHDA; CDR2 reads SQIVND (reference sequence). The CDR3 extends over 17 amino acids. With V trimmed by 4 bases and J by 4 bases, 8 bases remained unmatched.